Listed below are T cell receptor beta chains from one sample, sequenced in a study of T cells in Graves' hyperthyroidism and ophthalmopathy. TCRdb ran MiXCR on the multiplex PCR reads and lists one entry per CDR3 protein. The sample consists of under 350,000 distinct CDR3 sequences, under 25% of them appearing once. The sample taken for sequencing was blood. Source of these receptors: a woman in her forties or fifties with Graves' hyperthyroidism. CDR3s include the opening cysteine and the closing phenylalanine or tryptophan. D genes are given only for firm matches. Clone size is shown for a subset of rows, as once, few, many or a class of expanded clone.

TGTGCCAGCAGAGAAAGACAGCAAGATAATTCACCCCTCCACTTT | CASRERQQDNSPLHF | TRBJ1-6 | 15 | - | TRBV12-3/TRBV12-4 | many
TGTGCCAGCAGCCGGGACAGGAAAGTGGTGGCCTACAATGAGCAGTTCTTC | CASSRDRKVVAYNEQFF | TRBJ2-1 | 17 | TRBD1 | TRBV7-9 | many
TGCAGCGTCAGGACAGATAGCTCCTATAATTCACCCCTCCACTTT | CSVRTDSSYNSPLHF | TRBJ1-6 | 15 | - | TRBV29-1 | many
TGTGCCAGCAGCTACGTCCTACATGAGCAGTTCTTC | CASSYVLHEQFF | TRBJ2-1 | 12 | - | TRBV7-9 | many
TGTGCCAGTAGTACCGGCGGGAATTCACCCCTCCACTTT | CASSTGGNSPLHF | TRBJ1-6 | 13 | - | TRBV19 | once
TGTGCCAGCAGCTTGCGGGCAGGGACGTCCTCCTACGAGCAGTACTTC | CASSLRAGTSSYEQYF | TRBJ2-7 | 16 | - | TRBV5-8 | few
TGCAGTGCTTCCTTGATAGGGACTAGTGTGGCAGATACGCAGTATTTT | CSASLIGTSVADTQYF | TRBJ2-3 | 16 | TRBD2 | TRBV20-1 | -
TGTGCCAGCAGGGGTCGACTAGCGGGAGCCGGCACAGATACGCAGTATTTT | CASRGRLAGAGTDTQYF | TRBJ2-3 | 17 | TRBD2 | TRBV28 | few
TGTGCCACCAGCAGGTTCCCGGACCTCACAGATACGCAGTATTTT | CATSRFPDLTDTQYF | TRBJ2-3 | 15 | - | TRBV15 | -
TGTGCCAGCAGCCCACCCACCGAAGGGTACAATGAGCAGTTCTTC | CASSPPTEGYNEQFF | TRBJ2-1 | 15 | - | TRBV28 | many
TGCGCCAGCAGCCCGGGGGGACAGAAAACAGATACGCAGTATTTT | CASSPGGQKTDTQYF | TRBJ2-3 | 15 | - | TRBV5-1 | few
TGTGCCAGCAGAACCACTAGCACAGATACGCAGTATTTT | CASRTTSTDTQYF | TRBJ2-3 | 13 | - | TRBV12-3/TRBV12-4 | many
TGTGCCAGCAGTTTACAGGGTTGGGTGGCGGGCTACACCTTC | CASSLQGWVAGYTF | TRBJ1-2 | 14 | - | TRBV12-3/TRBV12-4 | -
TGTGCCCTAAAAAATGAACGGTTTACCGGGGAGCTGTTTTTT | CALKNERFTGELFF | TRBJ2-2 | 14 | - | TRBV30 | many
TGTGCCTGGACCGGGACAGGGATCGAGCAGTACTTC | CAWTGTGIEQYF | TRBJ2-7 | 12 | TRBD1 | TRBV30 | -
TGTGCCAGCAGCTTAACGTCGGGACTAGCGGGAACAGATACGCAGTATTTT | CASSLTSGLAGTDTQYF | TRBJ2-3 | 17 | TRBD2 | TRBV7-9 | many
TGCAGTGCTAGGACTAGTAGAACCCACGAGCAGTACTTC | CSARTSRTHEQYF | TRBJ2-7 | 13 | - | TRBV20-1 | -
TGCAGTGCTAGAGGGCCTAGCGGGAGGTCCGATGAGCAGTTCTTC | CSARGPSGRSDEQFF | TRBJ2-1 | 15 | TRBD2 | TRBV20-1 | many
TGTGCCAGTCGACAGGGGTTTCGCACAGATACGCAGTATTTT | CASRQGFRTDTQYF | TRBJ2-3 | 14 | TRBD1 | TRBV2 | many
TGTGCCAGCAGCCACCGGGACTTAAGTGAAAAACTGTTTTTT | CASSHRDLSEKLFF | TRBJ1-4 | 14 | - | TRBV11-3 | many
TGTGCCAGCAGTTTATACAGGGGTAATCAGCCCCAGCATTTT | CASSLYRGNQPQHF | TRBJ1-5 | 14 | TRBD1 | TRBV28 | few
TGTGCCAGCAGTATGACACAGAACACTGAAGCTTTCTTT | CASSMTQNTEAFF | TRBJ1-1 | 13 | - | TRBV12-3/TRBV12-4 | many
TGCAGTGCTAAAACCCGACTCAACCAAGAGACCCAGTACTTC | CSAKTRLNQETQYF | TRBJ2-5 | 14 | - | TRBV20-1 | -
TGTGCCAGCAGTACTCGGGGGCATGCGGGAGGGCCCCGGGAGACCCAGTACTTC | CASSTRGHAGGPRETQYF | TRBJ2-5 | 18 | TRBD2 | TRBV6-5 | -
TGTGCCAGCAGTTACTCCCCAGCGGGGCCCTACGAGCAGTACTTC | CASSYSPAGPYEQYF | TRBJ2-7 | 15 | TRBD2 | TRBV6-5 | many
TGTGCCAGCAGTGGGGACAGGGGAGGCTCACCCCTCCACTTT | CASSGDRGGSPLHF | TRBJ1-6 | 14 | TRBD1 | TRBV28 | -
TGCAGTGCCGAAGAGGGCAGCTTAAACACCCCAGAATATTTT | CSAEEGSLNTPEYF | TRBJ1-3 | 14 | - | TRBV20-1 | few
TGTGCCAGCAGTCCGGGACAGAAGAACACTGAAGCTTTCTTT | CASSPGQKNTEAFF | TRBJ1-1 | 14 | TRBD1 | TRBV2 | -
TGCAGTGCGGATAGGAATGGCTACACCTTC | CSADRNGYTF | TRBJ1-2 | 10 | - | TRBV20-1 | few
TGCAGTGCAAAAAGTAGGGGGGCTGATAATACGCAGTATTTT | CSAKSRGADNTQYF | TRBJ2-3 | 14 | - | TRBV20-1 | many
TGCAGTGCTCCCCTAGCGGGGCTATACAATGAGCAGTTCTTC | CSAPLAGLYNEQFF | TRBJ2-1 | 14 | TRBD2 | TRBV20-1 | many
TGTGCCATCAGTGACCCGGGGACAGCTAACTATGGCTACACCTTC | CAISDPGTANYGYTF | TRBJ1-2 | 15 | TRBD1 | TRBV10-3 | -
TGCGCCAGCAGCCAAGATGGCTCCCCGGGGACAGATACGCAGTATTTT | CASSQDGSPGTDTQYF | TRBJ2-3 | 16 | - | TRBV4-1 | many
TGTGCCAGCAGCTTAGCACTAGCGGGGGATACAGATACGCAGTATTTT | CASSLALAGDTDTQYF | TRBJ2-3 | 16 | TRBD2 | TRBV7-6 | many
TGTGCCAGCAGTTACTCGAATCAGGCCTACGAGCAGTACTTC | CASSYSNQAYEQYF | TRBJ2-7 | 14 | - | TRBV6-5 | -
TGTGCCTGGAGTATAGGGCTAGTGGGAACCGGGGAGCTGTTTTTT | CAWSIGLVGTGELFF | TRBJ2-2 | 15 | - | TRBV30 | many
TGTGCCAGCAGAGGAGACAGATCTAAACTGTTTTTT | CASRGDRSKLFF | TRBJ1-4 | 12 | - | TRBV2 | many
TGTGCCAGCAGTGAACTCGGAGTGGGTTACGAGCAGTACTTC | CASSELGVGYEQYF | TRBJ2-7 | 14 | - | TRBV2 | few
TGCGCCAGCAGCTTGGACGGGACAGGGCAGTACGAGCAGTACTTC | CASSLDGTGQYEQYF | TRBJ2-7 | 15 | TRBD1 | TRBV5-1 | many
TGCAGTGCTAGAGCATGGGAGACCCAGTACTTC | CSARAWETQYF | TRBJ2-5 | 11 | - | TRBV20-1 | many
TGTGCCAGCAGTCGGAGGACAGGGGTAGCTGAAAAACTGTTTTTT | CASSRRTGVAEKLFF | TRBJ1-4 | 15 | TRBD1 | TRBV28 | many